Listed below are T cell receptor beta chains from one sample, sequenced in a study of blood T cell repertoires in COVID-19. Produced via immunoSEQ multiplex PCR; TCRdb's table is partial and in-frame only. The sample records about 280,000 clones, roughly 87% being singletons. Sequencing was carried out using peripheral blood. The receptor set was obtained from a human donor in a cohort sampled during active COVID-19. The CDR3 runs from the conserved cysteine through the conserved F or W. The D gene is left open where the match is weak. Only some rows state a clone size, as once, few, many or a class for expanded clones.

.,TRBJ2-5,.,TRBV7-9,CASSPRRGPGTQYF,TGTGCCAGCAGCCCCCGGCGGGGGCCGGGGACCCAGTACTTC
.,TRBJ2-7,TRBD1,TRBV4-1,CASSLPGTGIEQYF,TGCGCCAGCAGCCTCCCCGGGACAGGGATCGAGCAGTACTTC
.,TRBJ1-6,.,TRBV6-1,CASSEAPTLHF,TGTGCCAGCAGTGAAGCGCCTACCCTCCACTTT
.,TRBJ1-2,TRBD1,TRBV19,CASTALGTGNGYTF,TGTGCCAGTACCGCTTTAGGGACAGGTAATGGCTACACCTTC
.,TRBJ2-3,TRBD2,TRBV24-1,CATSGGQREGPADTQYF,TGTGCCACCAGTGGCGGCCAGCGGGAGGGACCCGCAGATACGCAGTATTTT
once,TRBJ2-7,.,TRBV21-1,CASHPGTSGTYEQYF,TGTGCCAGCCATCCCGGGACTAGCGGGACCTACGAGCAGTACTTC
once,TRBJ1-1,.,TRBV3-1/TRBV3-2,CASSQGLLVEAFF,TGTGCCAGCAGCCAAGGCCTTTTAGTAGAAGCTTTCTTT
.,TRBJ2-7,TRBD1,TRBV19,CASTPRDSPYEQYF,TGTGCCAGTACTCCCCGGGACAGCCCCTACGAGCAGTACTTC
once,TRBJ2-3,.,TRBV6-6,CASSYPGTDTQYF,TGTGCCAGCAGTTACCCGGGGACAGATACGCAGTATTTT
once,TRBJ2-5,.,TRBV1,CTSSRDRVGTMGREETQYF,TGCACCAGCAGCCGGGACAGGGTCGGCACTATGGGCAGGGAAGAGACCCAGTACTTC
once,TRBJ2-5,TRBD2,TRBV5-1,CASSLETSGTQYF,TGCGCCAGCAGCTTGGAGACTAGCGGGACCCAGTACTTC